This TCR beta chain was captured by sequencing in a study of T-cell memory formation after mild COVID-19. Each CDR3 protein gets one entry after TCRdb re-called the 5' RACE reads with MiXCR. The sample records fewer than 95,000 distinct CDR3 sequences, about 12% being singletons. This clonotype was found a few times. This CDR3 has 15 residues. Looked up from germline, CDR1 is LGHDT and CDR2 is YNNKEL (reference sequence). V gave up 0 bases and J gave up 4 bases, with 10 bases separating them. Sequencing input: PBMCs or a T cell subset sorted from them (not recorded which). The receptor was derived from an adult woman who had mild COVID-19 (a few samples of this study predate the infection). Cell type and time point are not known. V is TRBV3-1 and J is TRBJ2-1; D is perhaps TRBD1 or TRBD2 (5 bases each). The CDR3 DNA is TGTGCCAGCAGCCAAGAATCGGGGCCATACAATGAGCAGTTCTTC. This codes for CASSQESGPYNEQFF.